This TCR beta chain was documented in a study of blood T cell repertoires in COVID-19. Background on the study: The origin of the acute and convalescent COVID-19 samples was the United States, Italy and Spain.

As processed by the authors: Cell counts per sample came from amplifying reference gene primers. This table comes from immunoSEQ multiplex PCR, and its TCRdb copy is limited to in-frame clones, with some not included. For V, J and clone size, that table is used; D and trimming come from the DNA. This sample has 170,000 or so clones, with just over 85% found just once. With 2 bases removed from V and 3 bases from J, the gap between germline ends came to 11 bases. Germline V gives CDR1 MNHEY, CDR2 SMNVEV (reference sequence). The CDR3 runs to 15 residues. V and J are TRBV27 and TRBJ2-1, with a possible D match to TRBD2 (6 bases). Sequenced input: peripheral blood. The receptor was derived from a man aged 50 or older with active or convalescent COVID-19. The CDR3 protein is CASSLSRGLYNEQFF. Written as DNA, the CDR3 is TGTGCCAGCAGTTTAAGTCGGGGACTCTACAATGAGCAGTTCTTC.